The present entry profiles one TCR beta chain with its context. The antigen is not known. The record originates from a study of identical twins. Study conclusions and caveats: Models predicted less out-of-frame TCR alpha sharing in monozygotic twins than was found.

A universal primer site was added by template switching, and unique molecular identifiers were carried by the cDNA. Via MiXCR, TCRdb re-called the 5' RACE reads, giving one row per CDR3 protein. Among roughly 1,500,000 distinct CDR3 sequences listed, less than 40% were seen once. The TCR was taken from a newborn girl in good health. Sample: cord blood.

CDR3 DNA: TGTGCCAGCAGCTTAGCCCGATCGACAGGGGACACTGAAGCTTTCTTT. Its translation is CASSLARSTGDTEAFF. The rearrangement links TRBV13 to TRBJ1-1, with TRBD1 matching 8 bases. The trim removed 1 base at V and 3 bases at J, leaving 7 bases unmatched. The CDR3 length is 16 residues. The germline V gene encodes CDR1 PRHDT and CDR2 FYEKMQ (reference sequence).